These 29 T cell receptor beta chains came from one sample sequenced in a study of CD8 T cells in ankylosing spondylitis. One entry per CDR3 protein, called by TCRdb with MiXCR from the 5' RACE reads. The repertoire holds some 130,000 distinct CDR3 sequences, with approximately 7.3% as singletons. Source material: blood, either unsorted or a sorted T cell fraction (not recorded which). The origin of the receptors is a female donor with ankylosing spondylitis or in good health (not recorded which).

Many counts were recorded for this clonotype. The J gene is TRBJ2-7, the V gene TRBV5-1; D ambiguous. The ends were cut back, 0 bases at V and 5 bases at J, with 6 bases in the middle. The CDR3 length is 12 residues. Germline assignment: CDR1 SGHRS and CDR2 YFSETQ. CDR3 amino acids: CASSLEGNEQYF. The CDR3 nucleotides read TGCGCCAGCAGCTTGGAAGGGAACGAGCAGTACTTC.

There are many counts of this clonotype. The chain is built from TRBV3-1 and TRBJ1-1; 9 positions match TRBD1. Germline V gene lookup returns CDR1 LGHDT and CDR2 YNNKEL (reference sequence). Losses at the gene ends were 2 bases for V and 4 bases for J; bases not matched to a gene: 2. The CDR3 is 14 amino acids. In DNA form, the CDR3 reads TGTGCCAGCAGCCAACGACAGGGGGGCACTGAAGCTTTCTTT. It is translated as CASSQRQGGTEAFF.

This clonotype has ten or more counts. The chain recombines TRBV3-1 with TRBJ2-2; either TRBD1 or TRBD2 may supply D (5 bases each). Germline-derived CDR1 and CDR2 are LGHDT and YNNKEL (reference sequence). This CDR3 region has 16 residues. V lost 3 bases to trimming and J lost 2 bases, with 13 bases between them. Written as DNA, the CDR3 is TGTGCCAGCAGCCAGGGGGTTCCCGCAAACACCGGGGAGCTGTTTTTT. As protein: CASSQGVPANTGELFF.

This clonotype was counted ten times or more. This sequence joins TRBV6-2 or TRBV6-3 and TRBJ2-1; 7 bases agree with TRBD1. The CDR3 is 16 residues long. V trimming: 1 base; J trimming: 5 bases; junction bases outside the gene matches: 8. The germline V gene encodes CDR1 MNHEY and CDR2 SVGEGT. Written as DNA, the CDR3 is TGTGCCAGCAGTTACTTCTACAGGGGCATGGACAATGAGCAGTTCTTC. This gives the protein CASSYFYRGMDNEQFF.

This clonotype was observed a few times. The chain recombines TRBV27 with TRBJ1-2; unclear D gene. Trimming cost V 3 bases and J 4 bases, with 9 bases left between them. Germline CDR1 reads MNHEY; CDR2 reads SMNVEV (reference sequence). The CDR3 is 13 amino acids. This chain's CDR3 is CASSFASGYGYTF. Here the CDR3 DNA reads TGTGCCAGCAGTTTTGCCTCTGGCTATGGCTACACCTTC.

This clonotype appeared a single time. The CDR3 sequence: CAISDWDRNTEAFF. The CDR3 coding sequence is TGTGCCATCAGTGACTGGGACAGGAACACTGAAGCTTTCTTT. J is TRBJ1-1 and V is TRBV10-3, with TRBD1 matching 7 bases. This CDR3 region has 14 residues. V was clipped by 3 bases and J by 1 base; unmatched bases: 2. Germline CDR1 and CDR2: ENHRY and SYGVKD.

This clonotype was seen repeatedly, ten times or more. The chain employs TRBV28 and TRBJ2-5, with TRBD2 identical over 7 bases. The CDR3 sequence is 12 residues long. Germline V lookup: CDR1 MDHEN, CDR2 SYDVKM. The V and J ends lost 7 bases and 5 bases, in that order; junction bases with no gene match: 4. The CDR3 reads CASTGGLETQYF. The CDR3 DNA reads as TGTGCCAGCACGGGGGGATTGGAGACCCAGTACTTC.

This clonotype occurred many times. The chain is built from TRBV7-9 and TRBJ1-1; D remains ambiguous. The germline V gene has CDR1 SEHNR and CDR2 FQNEAQ (reference sequence). V was trimmed by 5 bases and J by 1 base, leaving 8 bases between them. This CDR3 is 13 amino acids long. Written as DNA, the CDR3 is TGTGCCAGCAGCGCCCAAAAGAACACTGAAGCTTTCTTT. Residues: CASSAQKNTEAFF.

This clonotype has a count of ten or more. V and J are TRBV6-5 and TRBJ2-1, with TRBD2 as a possible D gene (5 bases). Germline CDR1 MNHEY, CDR2 SVGAGI. The ends were cut back, 2 bases at V and 14 bases at J, with 16 bases in the middle. The CDR3 totals 13 residues. In DNA form, the CDR3 reads TGTGCCAGCAGTTACAGCGGACCTAACCAAAAGTTCTTC. Its translation is CASSYSGPNQKFF.

This clonotype was counted at least ten times. V and J are TRBV7-8 and TRBJ2-2; 7 positions agree with TRBD1. The CDR3 totals 17 residues. The V and J ends lost 6 bases and 4 bases, in that order; junction bases with no gene match: 14. The germline CDR1 and CDR2 sequences are SGHVS and FQNEAQ. The CDR3 loop is CASRLPRGQATTGELFF. In DNA form, the CDR3 reads TGTGCCAGCAGGCTCCCTAGAGGACAGGCGACCACCGGGGAGCTGTTTTTT. Full variable domain (missing parts from reference TRBV7-8 and TRBJ2-2): GAGVSQSPRYKVAKRGQDVALRCDPISGHVSLFWYQQALGQGPEFLTYFQNEAQLDKSGLPSDRFFAERPEGSVSTLKIQRTQQEDSAVYLCASRLPRGQATTGELFFGEGSRLTVL.

At least ten counts were recorded for this clonotype. V gene TRBV7-2 combines with J gene TRBJ2-3, with D perhaps matching TRBD1 (5 bases). This CDR3 region has 14 residues. The V end lost 1 base, the J end lost 8 bases, and 13 bases lay between the germline ends. From germline, CDR1 is SGHTA and CDR2 FQGNSA. The CDR3 spells CASSLVPGSGTQYF. The CDR3 region has the DNA TGTGCCAGCAGCTTAGTTCCAGGGTCTGGTACGCAGTATTTT.

Many counts were recorded for this clonotype. This rearrangement joins TRBV6-4 to TRBJ1-1; 7 positions match TRBD1. Germline loops: CDR1 MRHNA, CDR2 SNTAGT. The CDR3 runs to 15 residues. With V trimmed by 5 bases and J by 1 base, 7 bases remained unmatched. As DNA, the CDR3 is TGTGCCAGCAGTCCCGAAGGGACAGCGAACACTGAAGCTTTCTTT. It codes for CASSPEGTANTEAFF.

The chain carries TRBV12-3 or TRBV12-4 and TRBJ1-2, with D possibly matching TRBD1 (5 bases). V lost 7 bases and J lost 7, with 16 bases in between. The CDR3 consists of 13 residues. The CDR3 sequence is CASTLGIRGGYTF. The CDR3 coding sequence is TGTGCCAGCACCCTGGGCATAAGGGGTGGCTACACCTTC.

This clonotype was counted many times. The chain has TRBV12-3 or TRBV12-4 and TRBJ1-6, with 7 bases fitting TRBD1. The CDR3 length is 14 residues. With V trimmed by 5 bases and J by 7 bases, 5 bases remained unmatched. The CDR3: CASSHSGQNSPLHF. CDR3 DNA: TGTGCCAGCAGTCATTCGGGACAGAATTCACCCCTCCACTTT.

This clonotype has at least ten counts. This chain connects TRBV5-1 to TRBJ2-2, with D possibly being TRBD1 (6 bases). V shed 0 bases and J shed 4 bases, with 10 bases lying between them. This CDR3 region has 15 residues. CDR1 is SGHRS and CDR2 is YFSETQ in the germline V gene. Here the CDR3 reads CASSLEPGVTGELFF. The DNA of the CDR3 is TGCGCCAGCAGCTTGGAACCAGGGGTCACCGGGGAGCTGTTTTTT.

Many counts were recorded for this clonotype. V and J are TRBV5-1 and TRBJ1-6; D is possibly TRBD1 (5 bases). This CDR3 contains 13 residues. The germline V and J ends were trimmed by 3 bases and 7 bases, with 8 bases remaining between them. Per the germline V gene, CDR1 is SGHRS and CDR2 is YFSETQ. This CDR3 reads CASSSEGNSPLHF. The CDR3 region has the DNA TGCGCCAGCAGCTCTGAGGGGAATTCACCCCTCCACTTT.

Many counts were recorded for this clonotype. This chain joins TRBV4-3 and TRBJ1-1; TRBD1 might be the D (5 bases). The germline V gene has CDR1 LGHNA and CDR2 YSLEER. V gave up 0 bases and J gave up 6 bases, with 11 bases separating them. This CDR3 region has 14 residues. The CDR3 protein is CASSQDSVGPEAFF. In DNA form, the CDR3 reads TGCGCCAGCAGCCAAGATTCGGTGGGGCCTGAAGCTTTCTTT.

This clonotype was counted many times. The chain joins TRBV4-1 to TRBJ1-4; unclear D gene. Deletions cut 0 bases from V and 4 bases from J, with 9 bases between. There are 15 residues in the CDR3. The germline gives CDR1 MGHRA, CDR2 YSYEKL. The DNA for the CDR3 is TGCGCCAGCAGCCAAGATTACCGGAGTAATGAAAAACTGTTTTTT. This sequence encodes CASSQDYRSNEKLFF.

This clonotype was counted ten times or more. This chain connects TRBV2 to TRBJ1-2; the D is unclear. With 4 bases removed from V and 6 bases from J, the gap between germline ends came to 9 bases. The CDR3 extends over 12 amino acids. CDR1 is SNHLY and CDR2 is FYNNEI in the germline V gene. CDR3 region: CASSVLGDGYTF. The CDR3 bases are TGTGCCAGCAGTGTACTGGGTGATGGCTACACCTTC.

At least ten counts were recorded for this clonotype. The chain employs TRBV28 and TRBJ1-4; D possibly corresponds to TRBD1 (6 bases). The V end lost 5 bases, the J end lost 3 bases, and 13 bases lay between the germline ends. This CDR3 spans 15 amino acids. Germline V gene sequence: CDR1 MDHEN, CDR2 SYDVKM. CDR3 in DNA: TGTGCCAGCAGTACCCAGGGGCTGGCTAATGAAAAACTGTTTTTT. Its translation is CASSTQGLANEKLFF.

This clonotype was seen repeatedly, ten times or more. The chain has TRBV6-2 or TRBV6-3 and TRBJ1-2, with 10 bases fitting TRBD1. J was trimmed by 7 bases and V by 7 bases; bases with no gene match: 9. The CDR3 has 14 amino acids. The germline V gene has CDR1 MNHEY and CDR2 SVGEGT. CDR3 bases: TGTGCCAGCAAACTGACAGGGGGCCTTGGTGGCTACACCTTC. This codes for CASKLTGGLGGYTF.

This clonotype was observed at least ten times. The chain links TRBV10-3 to TRBJ1-2, with unresolved D. CDR3 size: 13 residues. The V end lost 8 bases, the J end lost 2 bases, and 12 bases lay between the germline ends. Germline V gene lookup returns CDR1 ENHRY and CDR2 SYGVKD. The CDR3, as DNA: TGTGCCATCTCTGAGACGGCGAACTATGGCTACACCTTC. Residues: CAISETANYGYTF.

This clonotype came up many times. The V gene is TRBV3-1, the J gene TRBJ2-7; D is ambiguous. Germline values: CDR1 LGHDT, CDR2 YNNKEL (reference sequence). This CDR3 comprises 11 residues. Trimming pared 4 bases from V and 6 bases from J, leaving 7 bases between. The CDR3 sequence is CASSLSVEQYF. The CDR3 nucleotides are TGTGCCAGCAGCCTGTCTGTCGAGCAGTACTTC.

This clonotype was observed at least ten times. V is TRBV4-2 and J is TRBJ1-5; D is undetermined. The germline V gene encodes CDR1 LGHNA and CDR2 YNFKEQ. This CDR3 has 12 amino acids. V was clipped by 1 base and J by 9 bases, with 7 bases between them. CDR3 sequence reads: CASSQGARPQHF. CDR3 nucleotides: TGTGCCAGCAGCCAAGGGGCCCGGCCCCAGCATTTT.

The chain links TRBV30 to TRBJ1-2; TRBD1 aligns across 9 bases. The CDR3 length is 12 residues. Germline assignment: CDR1 GTSNPN and CDR2 SVGIG (reference sequence). Trimming took 4 bases from V and 4 from J; bases not matched to a gene: 1. CDR3 in DNA: TGTGCCTGGATGGGACAGGGCTATGGCTACACCTTC. As protein: CAWMGQGYGYTF.

This clonotype was counted at least ten times. The rearrangement joins TRBV11-3 to TRBJ2-1, with TRBD1 matching 9 bases. Germline lookup yields CDR1 SGHNT and CDR2 YENEEA. J lost 6 bases, V lost 4 bases, and 4 bases had no gene match. The CDR3 runs 14 residues. CDR3 DNA: TGTGCCAGCAGCTCGATGGACAGGGGCAATGAGCAGTTCTTC. It specifies CASSSMDRGNEQFF.

This clonotype was observed at least ten times. The V and J genes are TRBV6-2 or TRBV6-3 and TRBJ1-1; tentative D call: TRBD1 (6 bases). The V gene lost 5 bases and the J gene lost 0 bases, with 13 bases spanning the gap. The germline V gene has CDR1 MNHEY and CDR2 SVGEGT. The length of the CDR3 is 15 residues. CDR3 protein: CASSTRTALNTEAFF. CDR3 coding DNA: TGTGCCAGCAGTACCCGGACAGCTTTGAACACTGAAGCTTTCTTT.

Note on this clonotype: One end of the junction fails to match germline, which may point to a read error. The gene calls are TRBV6-1 and TRBJ1-4; 7 positions match TRBD1. This CDR3 comprises 14 residues. Germline loops: CDR1 MNHNS, CDR2 SASEGT. CDR3 in amino acids: CVSSPTGANEKLFF. In DNA, the CDR3 is TGTGTCAGCAGTCCCACAGGGGCTAATGAAAAACTGTTTTTT.

This clonotype was seen at least ten times. The rearrangement joins TRBV29-1 to TRBJ2-3; D is perhaps TRBD1 (6 bases). V lost 8 bases and J lost 1, with 13 bases in between. Germline V lookup: CDR1 SQVTM, CDR2 ANQGSEA. The CDR3 spans 13 residues. This CDR3 reads CSTEAGGTDTQYF. CDR3 bases: TGCAGCACGGAGGCAGGGGGCACAGATACGCAGTATTTT.